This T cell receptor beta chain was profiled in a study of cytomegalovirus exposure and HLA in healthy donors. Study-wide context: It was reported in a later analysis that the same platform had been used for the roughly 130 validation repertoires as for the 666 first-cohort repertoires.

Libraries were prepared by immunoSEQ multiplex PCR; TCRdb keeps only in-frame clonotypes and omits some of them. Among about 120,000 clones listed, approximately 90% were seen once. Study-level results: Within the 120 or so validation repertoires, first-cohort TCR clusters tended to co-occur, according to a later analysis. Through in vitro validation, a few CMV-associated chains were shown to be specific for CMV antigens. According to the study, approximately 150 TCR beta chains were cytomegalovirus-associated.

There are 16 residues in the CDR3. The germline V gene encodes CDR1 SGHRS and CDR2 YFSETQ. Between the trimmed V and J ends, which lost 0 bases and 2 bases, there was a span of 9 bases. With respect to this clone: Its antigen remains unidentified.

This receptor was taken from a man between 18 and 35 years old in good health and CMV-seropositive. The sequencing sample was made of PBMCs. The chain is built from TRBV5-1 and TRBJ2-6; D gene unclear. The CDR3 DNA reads TGCGCCAGCAGCTTGGTCCTCTTCGCTGGGGCCAACGTCCTGACTTTC. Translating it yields CASSLVLFAGANVLTF. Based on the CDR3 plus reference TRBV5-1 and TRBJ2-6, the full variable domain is KAGVTQTPRYLIKTRGQQVTLSCSPISGHRSVSWYQQTPGQGLQFLFEYFSETQRNKGNFPGRFSGRQFSNSRSEMNVSTLELGDSALYLCASSLVLFAGANVLTFGAGSRLTVL.